The 10 T cell receptor beta chains below come from one sample, sequenced in a study of T-cell reconstitution after alpha-beta-depleted transplantation in children. Preparation of the TCRbeta library used unique molecular identifiers. In TCRdb, the PCR reads were re-called with MiXCR into one record per CDR3 protein. This table has 700,000 or so distinct CDR3 sequences, around 14% appearing once. Sequences were derived from PBMCs, sampled before TCRalphabeta/CD19-depleted stem cell transplant. The receptors shown here come from a girl aged 2 to 10 with congenital amegakaryocytic thrombocytopenia, due to receive a stem cell transplant.

This clonotype was picked up many times. J is TRBJ2-1 and V is TRBV10-3; D uncertain. This CDR3 spans 12 amino acids. Germline V gene data show CDR1 as ENHRY and CDR2 as SYGVKD. The ends were cut back, 0 bases at V and 7 bases at J, with 4 bases in the middle. The CDR3 coding sequence is TGTGCCATCAGTGAGTCTGTTAATGAGCAGTTCTTC. Translation: CAISESVNEQFF.

This clonotype has only a few counts. The V and J genes are TRBV10-1 and TRBJ2-1, with 9 bases fitting TRBD2. Losses at the gene ends were 2 bases for V and 6 bases for J; bases not matched to a gene: 8. The CDR3 runs to 16 residues. CDR1 and CDR2 (germline): WNHNN, SYGVQD (reference sequence). The CDR3 reads CASSEVIAGVGNEQFF. The CDR3 DNA follows: TGCGCCAGCAGTGAGGTCATAGCGGGAGTGGGCAATGAGCAGTTCTTC.

The chain employs TRBV7-9 and TRBJ2-2; D uncertain. The CDR3 length is 15 residues. CDR1 and CDR2 (germline): SEHNR, FQNEAQ (reference sequence). V lost 2 bases to trimming and J lost 4 bases, with 11 bases between them. The CDR3 coding sequence is TGTGCCAGCAGCTTATTTGAAGGACCCACCGGGGAGCTGTTTTTT. Amino acid sequence: CASSLFEGPTGELFF.

The chain carries TRBV19 and TRBJ1-1; 7 nucleotides line up with TRBD1. The trim removed 6 bases at V and 0 bases at J, leaving 7 bases unmatched. The CDR3 consists of 15 residues. Germline loops: CDR1 LNHDA, CDR2 SQIVND (reference sequence). The CDR3 DNA is TGTGCCAGTAGCTGGACAGGTCAGATGAACACTGAAGCTTTCTTT. It encodes CASSWTGQMNTEAFF.

This clonotype appeared many times. The chain's CDR3 is CSVEASSGADNEQFF. CDR3 in DNA: TGCAGCGTTGAAGCGTCTAGCGGTGCCGACAATGAGCAGTTCTTC. The chain couples TRBV29-1 to TRBJ2-1; 7 bases are a match to TRBD2. Per the germline V gene, CDR1 is SQVTM and CDR2 is ANQGSEA. Trimming removed 1 base from V and 5 bases from J; junction bases left unmatched: 8. CDR3 length equals 15 residues.

This clonotype was recorded many times. The V call is TRBV5-1, the J call TRBJ2-7; D is possibly TRBD2 (5 bases). V was pared by 0 bases and J by 0 bases, with 10 bases between. CDR3 length: 15 residues. Germline CDR1 is SGHRS and CDR2 is YFSETQ. The CDR3 sequence: CASSLGVGSSYEQYF. The CDR3 DNA sequence: TGCGCCAGCAGCTTGGGGGTAGGGAGCTCCTACGAGCAGTACTTC.

This clonotype was detected ten times or more. Germline is not matched at one junction end, which may reflect a read error. The rearrangement uses TRBV12-3 or TRBV12-4 and TRBJ2-1; tentative D call: TRBD1 (6 bases). This CDR3 is 15 amino acids long. CDR3 sequence: CASSFRQGPYNEQFF. For the CDR3, the DNA is TGTGCCAGCAGTTTCCGGCAGGGGCCCTATAATGAGCAGTTCTTC.

This clonotype was seen ten or more times. The CDR3: CASSQRTLWTNTGELFF. The CDR3 DNA follows: TGCGCCAGCAGCCAAAGGACGCTATGGACCAACACCGGGGAGCTGTTTTTT. The rearrangement uses TRBV4-1 and TRBJ2-2; no reliable D call. Trimming stripped 2 bases from V and 2 bases from J, with 15 bases between. CDR1 is MGHRA and CDR2 is YSYEKL in the germline V gene. CDR3 length: 17 residues.

Only a few counts were recorded for this clonotype. The V and J genes are TRBV4-1 and TRBJ1-4; D might be TRBD1 (6 bases). Germline CDR1 MGHRA, CDR2 YSYEKL. The CDR3 length is 16 residues. Between the trimmed V and J ends, which lost 2 bases and 5 bases, there was a span of 15 bases. This CDR3 is CASSQPLRGPNEKLFF. The CDR3 DNA reads as TGCGCCAGCAGCCAACCGCTCAGGGGCCCAAATGAAAAACTGTTTTTT.

The chain links TRBV7-9 to TRBJ1-1, with a possible D match to TRBD1 (5 bases). The CDR3 is made up of 14 amino acids. CDR1 and CDR2 (germline): SEHNR, FQNEAQ (reference sequence). The V end was cut by 2 bases, the J end by 3 bases, with 10 bases between. The CDR3 DNA reads TGTGCCAGCAGCTTACAACGGGACGACACTGAAGCTTTCTTT. This encodes CASSLQRDDTEAFF.